Listed here are 8 T cell receptor beta chains from one sample, sequenced in a study of blood T cell repertoires in COVID-19. The repertoire was sequenced with immunoSEQ multiplex PCR; TCRdb's copy has only in-frame clones and lacks some. The table lists a few hundred thousand clones, roughly 86% of them singletons. The source material was peripheral blood. The receptors shown here come from a woman in her 30s with COVID-19, enrolled during active disease.

The chain uses TRBV5-1 and TRBJ1-4; D is undetermined. Germline V gene data show CDR1 as SGHRS and CDR2 as YFSETQ. V lost 5 bases and J lost 4, with 9 bases in between. CDR3 length: 13 residues. CDR3 bases: TGCGCCAGCAGGGAGCGGGGTAATGAAAAACTGTTTTTT. Residues: CASRERGNEKLFF. Filled out from reference TRBV5-1 and TRBJ1-4, the complete variable domain reads KAGVTQTPRYLIKTRGQQVTLSCSPISGHRSVSWYQQTPGQGLQFLFEYFSETQRNKGNFPGRFSGRQFSNSRSEMNVSTLELGDSALYLCASRERGNEKLFFGSGTQLSVL.

This chain links TRBV7-8 with TRBJ2-3; the D gene is possibly TRBD1 (6 bases). In germline, CDR1 is SGHVS, CDR2 FQNEAQ. This CDR3 has 13 residues. V was shortened by 7 bases and J by 1 base, with 9 bases between the two germline ends. Here the CDR3 reads CASNHRGTDTQYF. In DNA form, the CDR3 reads TGTGCCAGCAACCACAGGGGCACAGATACGCAGTATTTT.

The chain employs TRBV6-6 and TRBJ2-1, with 12 bases that match TRBD2. This CDR3 comprises 13 residues. Per germline, CDR1 MNHNY and CDR2 SVGAGI (reference sequence). The ends lost 8 bases at V and 7 bases at J; junction bases unmatched: 3. The CDR3 spells CASSSGGANEQFF. CDR3 coding DNA: TGTGCCAGCTCTAGCGGGGGGGCGAATGAGCAGTTCTTC.

The chain uses TRBV4-2 and TRBJ2-3; D remains ambiguous. The CDR3 is made up of 16 amino acids. Germline CDR1 reads LGHNA; CDR2 reads YNFKEQ. Trimming shortened V by 0 bases and J by 0 bases, and 10 bases separated the two germline ends. The CDR3 nucleotides read TGTGCCAGCAGCCAAGAGGCCTTTTATAGCACAGATACGCAGTATTTT. It encodes CASSQEAFYSTDTQYF.

This clone was seen only once. The V gene is TRBV5-1, the J gene TRBJ1-1; TRBD1 might be the D (6 bases). The length of the CDR3 is 15 residues. The V gene's germline CDR1 is SGHRS and CDR2 YFSETQ. V lost 0 bases, J lost 0 bases, and 9 bases lay in between. CDR3 sequence (DNA): TGCGCCAGCAGCTTGGCGGACAGCTTGAACACTGAAGCTTTCTTT. This sequence encodes CASSLADSLNTEAFF.

The rearrangement uses TRBV7-6 and TRBJ2-1, with 9 bases identical to TRBD2. J was trimmed by 5 bases and V by 2 bases; bases with no gene match: 7. The CDR3 is made up of 16 amino acids. CDR1 is SGHVS and CDR2 is FNYEAQ in the germline V gene. The CDR3 loop reads CASSLLAGTGHNEQFF. The CDR3 DNA sequence: TGTGCCAGCAGCTTACTAGCGGGGACCGGTCACAATGAGCAGTTCTTC. Together with reference TRBV7-6 and TRBJ2-1, the CDR3 gives the full variable domain: GAGVSQSPRYKVTKRGQDVALRCDPISGHVSLYWYRQALGQGPEFLTYFNYEAQQDKSGLPNDRFSAERPEGSISTLTIQRTEQRDSAMYRCASSLLAGTGHNEQFFGPGTRLTVL.

The J gene is TRBJ2-3, the V gene TRBV4-2; D is perhaps TRBD2 (5 bases). This CDR3 has 14 residues. V was clipped by 1 base and J by 0 bases, with 5 bases between them. CDR1 LGHNA and CDR2 YNFKEQ come from the germline V gene. The CDR3 loop is CASSQGTSTDTQYF. DNA for the CDR3: TGTGCCAGCAGCCAAGGGACTAGCACAGATACGCAGTATTTT.

This clone was recorded once. V and J are TRBV6-1 and TRBJ2-5; 9 bases align to TRBD1. The ends lost 3 bases at V and 2 bases at J; junction bases unmatched: 7. Germline lookup yields CDR1 MNHNS and CDR2 SASEGT. The CDR3 length is 16 residues. CDR3 sequence: CASSELTGGPQETQYF. DNA for the CDR3: TGTGCCAGCAGTGAGTTGACAGGGGGGCCACAAGAGACCCAGTACTTC.